This TCR beta chain was retrieved from a study of T-cell memory formation after mild COVID-19. One entry per CDR3 protein results from TCRdb running MiXCR on the 5' RACE reads. The top ten hold roughly 22% of the sample, which has about 340,000 distinct CDR3 sequences, about 15% seen once. Germline loops: CDR1 DFQATT, CDR2 SNEGSKA (reference sequence). Trimming removed 3 bases from V and 5 bases from J, with 19 bases in between. The CDR3 spans 15 residues. Sequencing was done on a sample of PBMCs or a T cell subset sorted from them (not recorded which). The TCR was taken from a man between 18 and 29 years old who had mild COVID-19 (a few samples of this study predate the infection). Cell type and time point are not known. The chain is built from TRBV20-1 and TRBJ2-5; possible D gene TRBD2, 6 bases. For the CDR3, the DNA is TGCAGTGCTAGCGGGGCGAGGGAGGATTTGGAGACCCAGTACTTC. Protein sequence: CSASGAREDLETQYF.